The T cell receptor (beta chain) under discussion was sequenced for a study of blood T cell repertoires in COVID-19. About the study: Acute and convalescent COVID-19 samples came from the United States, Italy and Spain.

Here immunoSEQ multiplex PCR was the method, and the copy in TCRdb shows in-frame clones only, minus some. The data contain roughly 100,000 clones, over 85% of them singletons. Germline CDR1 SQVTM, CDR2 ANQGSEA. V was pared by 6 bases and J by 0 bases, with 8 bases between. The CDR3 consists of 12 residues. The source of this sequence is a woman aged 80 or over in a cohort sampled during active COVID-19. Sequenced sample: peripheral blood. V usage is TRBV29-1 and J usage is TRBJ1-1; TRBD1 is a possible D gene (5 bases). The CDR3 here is CSVRTLNTEAFF. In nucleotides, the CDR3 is TGCAGCGTACGGACATTGAACACTGAAGCTTTCTTT.